This TCR beta chain was identified during a study of blood T cell repertoires in COVID-19. The overall study: From the United States, Italy and Spain came samples of acute and convalescent COVID-19. T cells, B-cell-depleted T cells, or PBMCs provided the cDNA or gDNA that served as material.

In the study's own analysis: Estimation of nucleated cell counts was performed using reference gene primer amplification. Libraries were prepared by immunoSEQ multiplex PCR; TCRdb keeps only in-frame clonotypes and omits some of them. That table furnishes V, J and clone size, whereas the DNA furnished D and trimming. This sample has 350,000 to 400,000 clones, with around 91% found just once. Germline CDR1 reads MNHEY; CDR2 reads SVGEGT. CDR3 length equals 15 residues. V dropped 2 bases and J dropped 7; count of bases not matched to a gene: 6. Material for sequencing was peripheral blood. The receptor's source is a young man with active or convalescent COVID-19. The chain has TRBV6-2 or TRBV6-3 and TRBJ2-1; 9 bases map to TRBD1. CDR3 nucleotide sequence: TGTGCCAGCAGTTACCCTACAGGGGGCCCGAATGAGCAGTTCTTC. Translating gives CASSYPTGGPNEQFF.